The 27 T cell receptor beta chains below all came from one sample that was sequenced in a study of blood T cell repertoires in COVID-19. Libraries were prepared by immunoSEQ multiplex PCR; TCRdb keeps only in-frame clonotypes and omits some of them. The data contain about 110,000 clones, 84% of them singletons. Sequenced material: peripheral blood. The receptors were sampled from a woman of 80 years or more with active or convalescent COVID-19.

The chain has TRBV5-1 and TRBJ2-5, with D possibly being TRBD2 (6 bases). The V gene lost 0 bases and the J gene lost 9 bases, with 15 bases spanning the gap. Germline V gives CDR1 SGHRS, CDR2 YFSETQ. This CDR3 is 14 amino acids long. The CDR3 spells CASSLDRVEGPQYF. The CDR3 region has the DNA TGCGCCAGCAGCTTGGATCGGGTGGAGGGTCCCCAGTACTTC. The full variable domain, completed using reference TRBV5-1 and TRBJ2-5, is KAGVTQTPRYLIKTRGQQVTLSCSPISGHRSVSWYQQTPGQGLQFLFEYFSETQRNKGNFPGRFSGRQFSNSRSEMNVSTLELGDSALYLCASSLDRVEGPQYFGPGTRLLVL.

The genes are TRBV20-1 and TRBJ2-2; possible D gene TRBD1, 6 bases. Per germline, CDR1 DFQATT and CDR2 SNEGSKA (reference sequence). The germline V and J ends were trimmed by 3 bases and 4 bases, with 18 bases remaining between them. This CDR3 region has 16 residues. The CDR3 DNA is TGCAGTGCTAGTTGGACTGGCCGAGGGGGCACCGGGGAGCTGTTTTTT. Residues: CSASWTGRGGTGELFF.

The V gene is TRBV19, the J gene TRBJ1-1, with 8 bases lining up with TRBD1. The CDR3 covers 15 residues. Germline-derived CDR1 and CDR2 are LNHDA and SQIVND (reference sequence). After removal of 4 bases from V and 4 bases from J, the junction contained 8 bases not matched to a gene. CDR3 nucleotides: TGTGCCAGTAGTACGCCGGGACAGGTGGTCACTGAAGCTTTCTTT. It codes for CASSTPGQVVTEAFF.

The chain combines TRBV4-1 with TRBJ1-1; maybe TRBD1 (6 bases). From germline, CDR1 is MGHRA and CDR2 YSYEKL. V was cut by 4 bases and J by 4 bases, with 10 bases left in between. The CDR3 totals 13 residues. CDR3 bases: TGCGCCAGCAGCCCAGGGGTGACCACTGAAGCTTTCTTT. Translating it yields CASSPGVTTEAFF.

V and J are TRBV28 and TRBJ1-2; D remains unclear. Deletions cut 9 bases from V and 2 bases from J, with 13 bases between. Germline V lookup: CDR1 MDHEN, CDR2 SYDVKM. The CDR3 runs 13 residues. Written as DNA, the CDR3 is TGTGCCAGTAGATGGAGGGAAAACTATGGCTACACCTTC. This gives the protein CASRWRENYGYTF.

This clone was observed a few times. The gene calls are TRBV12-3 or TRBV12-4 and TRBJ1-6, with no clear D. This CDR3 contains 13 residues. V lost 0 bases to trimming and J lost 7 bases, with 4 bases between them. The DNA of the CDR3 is TGTGCCAGCAGTTTAGCTCTGAATTCACCCCTCCACTTT. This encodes CASSLALNSPLHF.

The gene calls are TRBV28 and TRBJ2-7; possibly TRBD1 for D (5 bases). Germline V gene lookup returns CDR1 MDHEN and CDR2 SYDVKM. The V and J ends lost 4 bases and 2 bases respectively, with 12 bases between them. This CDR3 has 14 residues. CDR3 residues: CASSYVQVTYEQYF. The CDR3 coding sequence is TGTGCCAGCAGTTATGTACAGGTGACCTACGAGCAGTACTTC.

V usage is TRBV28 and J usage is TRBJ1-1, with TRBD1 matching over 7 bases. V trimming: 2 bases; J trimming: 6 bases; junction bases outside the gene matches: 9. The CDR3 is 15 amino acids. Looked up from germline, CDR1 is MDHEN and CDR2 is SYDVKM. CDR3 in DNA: TGTGCCAGCAGTTTACGAGCAGGGGGTGGGTCTGAAGCTTTCTTT. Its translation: CASSLRAGGGSEAFF.

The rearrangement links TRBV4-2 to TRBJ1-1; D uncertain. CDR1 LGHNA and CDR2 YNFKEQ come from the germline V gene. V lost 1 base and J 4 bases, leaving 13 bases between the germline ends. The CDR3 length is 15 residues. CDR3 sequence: CASSQGGVTGTEAFF. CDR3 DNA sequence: TGTGCCAGCAGCCAAGGAGGCGTAACGGGCACTGAAGCTTTCTTT.

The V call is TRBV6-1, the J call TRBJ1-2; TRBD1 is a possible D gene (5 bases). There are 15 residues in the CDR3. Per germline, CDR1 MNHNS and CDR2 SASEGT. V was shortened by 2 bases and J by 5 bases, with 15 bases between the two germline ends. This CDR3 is CASSEFPQGKYGYTF. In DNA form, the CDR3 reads TGTGCCAGCAGTGAATTTCCTCAGGGTAAATATGGCTACACCTTC.

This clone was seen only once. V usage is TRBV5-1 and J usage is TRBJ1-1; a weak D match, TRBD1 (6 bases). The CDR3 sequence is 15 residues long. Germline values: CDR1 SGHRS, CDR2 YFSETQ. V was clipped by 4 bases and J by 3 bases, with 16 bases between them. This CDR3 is CASSKSGRGDTEAFF. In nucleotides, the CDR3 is TGCGCCAGCAGCAAATCGGGCAGGGGAGACACTGAAGCTTTCTTT.

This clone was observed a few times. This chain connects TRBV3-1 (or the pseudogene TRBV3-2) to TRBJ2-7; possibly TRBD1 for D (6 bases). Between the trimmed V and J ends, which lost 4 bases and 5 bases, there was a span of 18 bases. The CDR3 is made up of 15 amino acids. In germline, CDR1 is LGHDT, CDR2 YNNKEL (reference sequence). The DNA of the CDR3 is TGTGCCAGCAGCCCTCAGGGCCAGGGGTTGGACGAGCAGTACTTC. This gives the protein CASSPQGQGLDEQYF.

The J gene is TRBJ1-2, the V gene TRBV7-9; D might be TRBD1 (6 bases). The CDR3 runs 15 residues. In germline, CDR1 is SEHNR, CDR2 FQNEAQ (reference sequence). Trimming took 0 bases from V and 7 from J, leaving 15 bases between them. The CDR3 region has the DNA TGTGCCAGCAGCTTAGCGGCGACAGGTCCGGGTGGCTACACCTTC. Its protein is CASSLAATGPGGYTF.

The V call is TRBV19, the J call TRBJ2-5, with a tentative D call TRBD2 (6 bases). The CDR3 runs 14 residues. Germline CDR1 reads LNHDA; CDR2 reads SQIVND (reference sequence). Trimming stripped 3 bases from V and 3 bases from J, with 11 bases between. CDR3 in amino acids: CASSIRAGKETQYF. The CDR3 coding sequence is TGTGCCAGTAGTATTCGGGCGGGAAAAGAGACCCAGTACTTC. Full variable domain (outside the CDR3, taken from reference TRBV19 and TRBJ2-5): DGGITQSPKYLFRKEGQNVTLSCEQNLNHDAMYWYRQDPGQGLRLIYYSQIVNDFQKGDIAEGYSVSREKKESFPLTVTSAQKNPTAFYLCASSIRAGKETQYFGPGTRLLVL.

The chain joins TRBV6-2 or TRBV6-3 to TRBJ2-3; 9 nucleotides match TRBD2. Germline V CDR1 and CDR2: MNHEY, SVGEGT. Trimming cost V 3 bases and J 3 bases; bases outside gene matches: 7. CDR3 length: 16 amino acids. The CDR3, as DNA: TGTGCCAGCAGTTATGGGGTAGCGGGAGAAACAGATACGCAGTATTTT. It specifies CASSYGVAGETDTQYF.

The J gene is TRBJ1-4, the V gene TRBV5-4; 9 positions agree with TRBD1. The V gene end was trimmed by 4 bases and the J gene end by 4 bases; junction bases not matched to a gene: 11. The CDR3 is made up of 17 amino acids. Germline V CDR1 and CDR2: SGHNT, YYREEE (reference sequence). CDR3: CASSATPRDRVNEKLFF. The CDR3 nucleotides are TGTGCCAGCAGCGCTACCCCCCGGGACAGGGTTAATGAAAAACTGTTTTTT.

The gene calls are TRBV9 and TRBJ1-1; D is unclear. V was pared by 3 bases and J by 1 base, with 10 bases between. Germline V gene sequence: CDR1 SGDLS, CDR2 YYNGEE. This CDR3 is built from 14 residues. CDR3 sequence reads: CASSASGGNTEAFF. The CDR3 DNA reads TGTGCCAGCAGCGCAAGCGGTGGGAACACTGAAGCTTTCTTT.

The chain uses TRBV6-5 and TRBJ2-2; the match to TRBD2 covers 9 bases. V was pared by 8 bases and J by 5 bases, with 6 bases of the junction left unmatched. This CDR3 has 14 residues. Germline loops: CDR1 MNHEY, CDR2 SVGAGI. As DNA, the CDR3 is TGTGCCAGCGAGGGACTAGCAGCGACCGGGGAGCTGTTTTTT. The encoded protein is CASEGLAATGELFF.

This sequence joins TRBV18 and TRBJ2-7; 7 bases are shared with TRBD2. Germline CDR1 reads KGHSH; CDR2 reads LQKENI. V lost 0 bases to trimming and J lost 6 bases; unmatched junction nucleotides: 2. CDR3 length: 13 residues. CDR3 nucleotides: TGTGCCAGCTCACCACCGGGAGGGCCCGAGCAGTACTTC. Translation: CASSPPGGPEQYF.

The CDR3 loop reads CASSLQVSYGYTF. The CDR3 DNA sequence: TGTGCCAGCAGTTTACAGGTTAGCTATGGCTACACCTTC. The J gene is TRBJ1-2, the V gene TRBV28, with no clear D. The length of the CDR3 is 13 residues. Germline CDR1 is MDHEN and CDR2 is SYDVKM. Trimming removed 2 bases from V and 4 bases from J, with 8 bases in between.

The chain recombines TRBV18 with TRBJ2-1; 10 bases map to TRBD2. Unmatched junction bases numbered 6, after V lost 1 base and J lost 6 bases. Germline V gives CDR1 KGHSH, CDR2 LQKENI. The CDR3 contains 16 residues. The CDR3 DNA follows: TGTGCCAGCTCACCACTGTCTAGCGGGAGTGTCAATGAGCAGTTCTTC. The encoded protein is CASSPLSSGSVNEQFF.

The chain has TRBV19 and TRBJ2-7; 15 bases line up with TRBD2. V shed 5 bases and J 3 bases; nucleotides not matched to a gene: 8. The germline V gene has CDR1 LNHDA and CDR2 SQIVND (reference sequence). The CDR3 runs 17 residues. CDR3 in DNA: TGTGCCAGTAGTCTCTCCGGACTAGCGGGAGGGCGCTACGAGCAGTACTTC. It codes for CASSLSGLAGGRYEQYF. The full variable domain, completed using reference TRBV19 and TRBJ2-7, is DGGITQSPKYLFRKEGQNVTLSCEQNLNHDAMYWYRQDPGQGLRLIYYSQIVNDFQKGDIAEGYSVSREKKESFPLTVTSAQKNPTAFYLCASSLSGLAGGRYEQYFGPGTRLTVT.

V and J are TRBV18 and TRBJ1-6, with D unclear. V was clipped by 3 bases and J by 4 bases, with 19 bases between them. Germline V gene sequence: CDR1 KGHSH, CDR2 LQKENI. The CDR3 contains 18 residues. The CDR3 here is CASSPLESRGKYNSPLHF. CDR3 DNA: TGTGCCAGCTCACCCTTAGAGTCCCGCGGGAAATATAATTCACCCCTCCACTTT.

The CDR3 DNA reads as TGTGCCAGCTCACCCGGACAGTACAATGAGCAGTTCTTC. This sequence encodes CASSPGQYNEQFF. The chain carries TRBV18 and TRBJ2-1; D might be TRBD1 (6 bases). This CDR3 is 13 amino acids long. Germline CDR1 reads KGHSH; CDR2 reads LQKENI. V was pared by 3 bases and J by 4 bases, with 7 bases between.

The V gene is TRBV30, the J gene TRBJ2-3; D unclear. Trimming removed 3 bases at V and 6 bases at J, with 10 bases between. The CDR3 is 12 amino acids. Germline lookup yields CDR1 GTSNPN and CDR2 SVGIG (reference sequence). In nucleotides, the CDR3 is TGTGCCTGGAGGGGCCCAGGTGATACGCAGTATTTT. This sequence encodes CAWRGPGDTQYF.

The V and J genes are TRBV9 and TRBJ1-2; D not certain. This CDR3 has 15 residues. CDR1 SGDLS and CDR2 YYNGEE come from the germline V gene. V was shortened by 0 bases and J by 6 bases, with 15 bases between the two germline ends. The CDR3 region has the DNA TGTGCCAGCAGCGTAGAAGGTGGAGGGAGACATGGCTACACCTTC. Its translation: CASSVEGGGRHGYTF.

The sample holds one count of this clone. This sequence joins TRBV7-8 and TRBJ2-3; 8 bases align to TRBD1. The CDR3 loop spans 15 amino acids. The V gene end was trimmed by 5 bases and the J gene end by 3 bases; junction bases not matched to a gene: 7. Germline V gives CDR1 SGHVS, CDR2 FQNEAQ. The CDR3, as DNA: TGTGCCAGCAGCATTAGACAGGGGATTACAGATACGCAGTATTTT. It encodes CASSIRQGITDTQYF.